Listed below are T cell receptor beta chains from one sample, sequenced in a study of identical twins. TCRdb re-derived calls from the 5' RACE reads in MiXCR, one entry per CDR3 protein. Of some 600,000 distinct CDR3 sequences in the sample, 7.1% were seen once. These data were also filed under a second study, of yellow fever vaccine responses in identical twins.

Sequencing used PBMCs. The receptors here all came from a woman aged 18-29 years in good health. The CDR3 runs from the conserved cysteine through the conserved F or W.

V gene	J gene	CDR3 protein
TRBV12-3/TRBV12-4	TRBJ2-2	CAISLTSSLKDLVGELFF
TRBV6-5	TRBJ1-2	CASSSHREQPYGYTF
TRBV5-1	TRBJ2-1	CASSSQTTSSYNEQFF
TRBV7-8	TRBJ2-3	CASSEGPQGADTQYF
TRBV7-9	TRBJ1-2	CASSLIGYTF
TRBV5-6	TRBJ2-5	CASRRLELRTETQYF
TRBV29-1	TRBJ2-1	CSVGRLLAYNEQFF
TRBV2	TRBJ2-1	CASSNTQGERIRDEQFF
TRBV7-9	TRBJ2-5	CASSFYQGTQYF
TRBV5-1	TRBJ2-1	CASSLNRLAGIGEQFF
TRBV12-3/TRBV12-4	TRBJ1-4	CASSLLRGRSNEKLFF